One sample yielded the 25 T cell receptor beta chains listed below, sequenced in a study of cytomegalovirus exposure and HLA in healthy donors. In the PCR, 60 Vbeta and 13 Jbeta primers were used. Clones were read by immunoSEQ multiplex PCR, and TCRdb kept only the in-frame ones, dropping some. The data hold some 200,000 clones, with 76% observed a single time. The material sequenced was PBMCs. The source of these receptors is a man between 18 and 35 years old in good health and CMV-seronegative.

This clone has only a few counts. The chain recombines TRBV10-2 with TRBJ2-5; 7 bases map to TRBD2. V gave up 4 bases and J gave up 1 base; unmatched junction bases: 9. From germline, CDR1 is WSHSY and CDR2 SAAADI. CDR3 length: 16 residues. The CDR3 DNA sequence: TGCGCCAGCAGTGCGTGGGGGGGACCGACCCAAGAGACCCAGTACTTC. Its translation: CASSAWGGPTQETQYF.

This chain uses TRBV5-4 with TRBJ2-7; 9 positions match TRBD2. In germline, CDR1 is SGHNT, CDR2 YYREEE (reference sequence). V was clipped by 0 bases and J by 0 bases; unmatched bases: 7. This CDR3 has 17 residues. The CDR3 DNA sequence: TGTGCCAGCAGCTTGGCCTCGACTAGCGGAAGCTCCTACGAGCAGTACTTC. As protein: CASSLASTSGSSYEQYF.

The chain joins TRBV6-4 to TRBJ2-7; D possibly corresponds to TRBD2 (5 bases). Trimming removed 9 bases from V and 4 bases from J, with 16 bases in between. CDR1 is MRHNA, CDR2 SNTAGT, per germline. The CDR3 totals 13 residues. CDR3 bases: TGTGCCAGTGCGTGGGAGCTAGGGTACGAGCAGTACTTC. It is translated as CASAWELGYEQYF.

This clone was found a few times. The chain couples TRBV28 to TRBJ1-2; TRBD1 matches at 10 bases. Per the germline V gene, CDR1 is MDHEN and CDR2 is SYDVKM. After removal of 1 base from V and 8 bases from J, the junction contained 13 bases not matched to a gene. The CDR3 covers 17 residues. The CDR3 loop is CASSLSWSSGTGDGYTF. For the CDR3, the DNA is TGTGCCAGCAGTTTATCGTGGAGTTCCGGGACAGGGGACGGCTACACCTTC.

This clone has just a few counts. The chain links TRBV11-3 to TRBJ2-5, with 7 nucleotides matching TRBD1. Per germline, CDR1 SGHNT and CDR2 YENEEA. V lost 2 bases and J lost 1; bases outside the gene matches: 4. The CDR3 loop spans 15 amino acids. DNA of the CDR3: TGTGCCAGCAGCTTATCCGCAGGGGGCCAAGAGACCCAGTACTTC. It is translated as CASSLSAGGQETQYF. Using reference TRBV11-3 and TRBJ2-5 for the parts outside the CDR3, the full variable domain is EAGVVQSPRYKIIEKKQPVAFWCNPISGHNTLYWYLQNLGQGPELLIRYENEEAVDDSQLPKDRFSAERLKGVDSTLKIQPAELGDSAVYLCASSLSAGGQETQYFGPGTRLLVL.

This clone was recorded once. This chain links TRBV5-1 with TRBJ2-5, with 9 positions matching TRBD2. Germline V CDR1 and CDR2: SGHRS, YFSETQ. V trimming: 0 bases; J trimming: 1 base; junction bases outside the gene matches: 4. CDR3 length: 16 amino acids. This CDR3 is CASSLAATSGQETQYF. The CDR3 DNA is TGCGCCAGCAGCTTGGCCGCGACTAGCGGCCAAGAGACCCAGTACTTC.

The chain links TRBV6-1 to TRBJ1-1; 7 nucleotides line up with TRBD1. Germline CDR1 is MNHNS and CDR2 is SASEGT. V shed 7 bases and J 1 base; nucleotides not matched to a gene: 9. This CDR3 has 15 amino acids. This chain's CDR3 is CASTVGGSRNTEAFF. The CDR3 DNA reads as TGTGCCAGCACAGTAGGGGGCAGTAGGAACACTGAAGCTTTCTTT.

On this clone itself: One end of the junction fails to match germline, which may point to a read error. The chain uses TRBV28 and TRBJ2-1; TRBD1 matches 11 bases. The germline gives CDR1 MDHEN, CDR2 SYDVKM. The CDR3 consists of 15 residues. In nucleotides, the CDR3 is TGTGCCAGCAGTTTGGGGGACAGGGGGAACAATGAGCAATTCTTC. As protein: CASSLGDRGNNEQFF.

J is TRBJ2-7 and V is TRBV10-1, with 9 bases matching TRBD2. CDR1 is WNHNN, CDR2 SYGVQD, per germline (reference sequence). V was clipped by 6 bases and J by 5 bases; unmatched bases: 8. This CDR3 spans 14 amino acids. CDR3 in amino acids: CASSSSGTLDEQYF. In DNA, the CDR3 is TGCGCCAGCAGCTCTAGCGGGACATTGGACGAGCAGTACTTC.

This chain uses TRBV28 with TRBJ2-5, with D unclear. The germline V gene encodes CDR1 MDHEN and CDR2 SYDVKM. This CDR3 is built from 12 residues. V was shortened by 6 bases and J by 4 bases, with 9 bases between the two germline ends. The CDR3 protein is CASRESGETQYF. Here the CDR3 DNA reads TGTGCCAGCAGAGAGTCAGGAGAGACCCAGTACTTC.

The rearrangement joins TRBV11-3 to TRBJ2-3; the D gene is possibly TRBD1 (5 bases). The CDR3 is 13 amino acids. Germline V gene data show CDR1 as SGHNT and CDR2 as YENEEA. Trimming took 5 bases from V and 7 from J, leaving 13 bases between them. In DNA, the CDR3 is TGTGCCAGCAGCCTAGTCGGACAAAATACGCAGTATTTT. Protein product: CASSLVGQNTQYF. Looking up the rest from reference TRBV11-3 and TRBJ2-3 gives the full variable domain: EAGVVQSPRYKIIEKKQPVAFWCNPISGHNTLYWYLQNLGQGPELLIRYENEEAVDDSQLPKDRFSAERLKGVDSTLKIQPAELGDSAVYLCASSLVGQNTQYFGPGTRLTVL.

The J gene is TRBJ2-6, the V gene TRBV4-2, with 7 bases lining up with TRBD1. The junction had 14 bases not matched to a gene; V was cut back by 2 bases and J by 1 base. CDR3 length: 20 amino acids. The germline V gene encodes CDR1 LGHNA and CDR2 YNFKEQ. CDR3 region: CASSQPTLGQVTSGANVLTF. CDR3 nucleotides: TGTGCCAGCAGCCAACCAACCCTAGGACAGGTAACATCTGGGGCCAACGTCCTGACTTTC.

The CDR3 here is CASSHRQGVDEQYF. CDR3 coding DNA: TGCGCCAGCAGCCACCGACAGGGCGTCGACGAGCAGTACTTC. The chain combines TRBV4-1 with TRBJ2-7, with 7 bases that match TRBD1. Germline CDR1 reads MGHRA; CDR2 reads YSYEKL. V gave up 3 bases and J gave up 5 bases; unmatched junction bases: 7. The CDR3 has 14 amino acids.

This sequence joins TRBV7-9 and TRBJ2-3; 11 bases are a match to TRBD2. The CDR3 has 16 amino acids. CDR1 SEHNR and CDR2 FQNEAQ come from the germline V gene (reference sequence). Trimming removed 4 bases from V and 0 bases from J; junction bases left unmatched: 3. The CDR3 DNA reads TGTGCCAGCAGCTCTAGCGGGAGGCTTAGCACAGATACGCAGTATTTT. Residues: CASSSSGRLSTDTQYF.

V is TRBV5-1 and J is TRBJ2-6, with TRBD1 as a possible D gene (5 bases). The CDR3 runs 15 residues. V gave up 2 bases and J gave up 1 base, with 7 bases separating them. From germline, CDR1 is SGHRS and CDR2 YFSETQ. The DNA of the CDR3 is TGCGCCAGCAGCTTCAGGGTGTCTGGGGCCAACGTCCTGACTTTC. Amino acids: CASSFRVSGANVLTF.

The V call is TRBV7-3, the J call TRBJ2-3; a weak D match, TRBD2 (5 bases). Per the germline V gene, CDR1 is SGHTA and CDR2 is FQGTGA. This CDR3 has 14 amino acids. V was clipped by 5 bases and J by 2 bases, with 11 bases between them. In nucleotides, the CDR3 is TGTGCCAGCAGCCGGGGAGAATACACAGATACGCAGTATTTT. Translation gives CASSRGEYTDTQYF.

The chain uses TRBV4-1 and TRBJ1-1; tentative D call: TRBD1 (5 bases). Germline-derived CDR1 and CDR2 are MGHRA and YSYEKL. V was trimmed by 0 bases and J by 6 bases, leaving 8 bases between them. The CDR3 sequence is 13 residues long. The CDR3 region has the DNA TGCGCCAGCAGCCAAGATCGGGGGGCTGAAGCTTTCTTT. This translates into CASSQDRGAEAFF.

This clone was recorded once. The chain is built from TRBV5-5 and TRBJ1-2; perhaps TRBD1 as D (5 bases). The V and J ends lost 3 bases and 5 bases respectively, with 11 bases between them. The V gene's germline CDR1 is SGHKS and CDR2 YYEKEE (reference sequence). The CDR3 is made up of 13 amino acids. CDR3 loop: CASSYQEGYGYTF. CDR3 nucleotide sequence: TGTGCCAGCAGCTACCAGGAGGGGTATGGCTACACCTTC.

The rearrangement joins TRBV28 to TRBJ1-5; D unclear. V was shortened by 5 bases and J by 4 bases, with 12 bases between the two germline ends. CDR1 is MDHEN and CDR2 is SYDVKM in the germline V gene. The CDR3 covers 14 residues. Written as DNA, the CDR3 is TGTGCCAGCAGTCAAGGACTGATTAATCAGCCCCAGCATTTT. Translation gives CASSQGLINQPQHF.

J is TRBJ2-1 and V is TRBV9, with TRBD2 as a possible D gene (6 bases). Germline V gene data show CDR1 as SGDLS and CDR2 as YYNGEE. The CDR3 is made up of 14 amino acids. Trimming pared 1 base from V and 9 bases from J, leaving 14 bases between. DNA of the CDR3: TGTGCCAGCAGCGTAACCCCGACTAGTTTTGAGCAGTTCTTC. Amino acids: CASSVTPTSFEQFF.

About this clone: Different DNA sequences within this sample yield the same CDR3. This sequence joins TRBV14 and TRBJ1-3, with 7 bases that match TRBD1. CDR3 length equals 16 residues. V gave up 4 bases and J gave up 1 base; unmatched junction bases: 7. The germline V gene encodes CDR1 SGHDN and CDR2 FVKESK. CDR3 region: CASSRTQGWSGNTIYF. The CDR3 DNA is TGTGCCAGCAGCCGAACACAGGGGTGGTCTGGAAACACCATATATTTT.

This chain joins TRBV28 and TRBJ1-2; 8 positions match TRBD1. The CDR3 runs to 13 residues. Trimming cost V 5 bases and J 6 bases; bases outside gene matches: 5. The germline gives CDR1 MDHEN, CDR2 SYDVKM. The DNA of the CDR3 is TGTGCCAGCAGTGAACAGGGGGAGCATGGCTACACCTTC. Its translation is CASSEQGEHGYTF.

The rearrangement links TRBV7-2 to TRBJ2-7; no definite D call. The CDR3 is 16 residues long. In germline, CDR1 is SGHTA, CDR2 FQGNSA. V lost 2 bases and J 6 bases, leaving 20 bases between the germline ends. CDR3 nucleotides: TGTGCCAGCAGCTTATTGGCCCCTCAAGGCGGCGGCGAGCAGTACTTC. It specifies CASSLLAPQGGGEQYF.

The genes are TRBV2 and TRBJ2-7, with TRBD2 matching over 11 bases. Looked up from germline, CDR1 is SNHLY and CDR2 is FYNNEI. The CDR3 runs 15 residues. Trimming took 4 bases from V and 6 from J; bases not matched to a gene: 8. The DNA for the CDR3 is TGTGCCAGCAGTGGTAGCGGGAGGGCCCTTGGCGAGCAGTACTTC. Its protein is CASSGSGRALGEQYF.

In this sample, this clone turned up a few times. The sample holds other DNA sequences that translate to the same CDR3. This rearrangement joins TRBV5-1 to TRBJ1-2, with TRBD1 matching over 7 bases. Germline CDR1 and CDR2: SGHRS and YFSETQ. CDR3 length: 14 amino acids. J gave up 4 bases and V 0 bases, and 3 bases lay outside the gene matches. The CDR3 DNA follows: TGCGCCAGCAGCTTGGGACAGGGACCCTATGGCTACACCTTC. It translates to CASSLGQGPYGYTF.